The 7 T cell receptor beta chains presented below share a single source sample, sequenced in a study of blood T cell repertoires in COVID-19. TCRdb's table, derived via immunoSEQ multiplex PCR, lists solely in-frame clones and lacks some. The table lists about 41,000 clones, about 86% of them singletons, with 35% to 45% in the top ten. Material: peripheral blood. These receptors came from a woman of 80 years or more with active or convalescent COVID-19.

The chain links TRBV6-5 to TRBJ1-3, with D uncertain. This CDR3 has 16 residues. CDR1 is MNHEY, CDR2 SVGAGI, per germline. Trimming removed 4 bases from V and 0 bases from J, with 13 bases in between. CDR3 nucleotide sequence: TGTGCCAGCAGTTGGGCTGGTCGGGACTCTGGAAACACCATATATTTT. Amino acids: CASSWAGRDSGNTIYF.

V usage is TRBV2 and J usage is TRBJ1-2; the match to TRBD1 covers 9 bases. CDR1 and CDR2 (germline): SNHLY, FYNNEI. The CDR3 has 17 residues. The V segment lost 3 bases and the J segment 2 bases; nucleotides outside the gene matches: 10. This CDR3 is CASSDTLGQGLNYGYTF. DNA of the CDR3: TGTGCCAGCAGTGACACTTTGGGACAGGGACTAAACTATGGCTACACCTTC. The whole variable domain, filled in from reference TRBV2 and TRBJ1-2, reads EPEVTQTPSHQVTQMGQEVILRCVPISNHLYFYWYRQILGQKVEFLVSFYNNEISEKSEIFDDQFSVERPDGSNFTLKIRSTKLEDSAMYFCASSDTLGQGLNYGYTFGSGTRLTVV.

J is TRBJ2-1 and V is TRBV7-8, with 11 nucleotides matching TRBD2. Trimming cost V 2 bases and J 7 bases; bases outside gene matches: 13. The CDR3 extends over 18 amino acids. Looked up from germline, CDR1 is SGHVS and CDR2 is FQNEAQ. CDR3 sequence reads: CASSLPRRLAGSGNEQFF. The CDR3 nucleotides read TGTGCCAGCAGCTTACCCCGCCGACTAGCGGGAAGCGGAAATGAGCAGTTCTTC.

The table lists this clone with a few counts. The rearrangement uses TRBV18 and TRBJ1-3, with D perhaps TRBD1 (6 bases). CDR1 and CDR2 from the germline V gene are KGHSH and LQKENI. The CDR3 has 17 residues. Trimming left V 0 bases short and J 0 bases short, with 12 bases between. In DNA, the CDR3 is TGTGCCAGCTCACCACCTATAGGACAGAACTCTGGAAACACCATATATTTT. Protein: CASSPPIGQNSGNTIYF.

This clone showed up just a few times. The chain has TRBV19 and TRBJ1-1; 10 nucleotides match TRBD1. CDR3 length equals 15 residues. In germline, CDR1 is LNHDA, CDR2 SQIVND (reference sequence). V was clipped by 3 bases and J by 6 bases; unmatched bases: 7. In nucleotides, the CDR3 is TGTGCCAGTAGTATTCCGGGACAGGGGTTATCTGAAGCTTTCTTT. It yields the protein CASSIPGQGLSEAFF.

This clone was observed a single time. The chain is built from TRBV5-1 and TRBJ2-7; 10 bases match TRBD2. J gave up 7 bases and V 4 bases, and 8 bases lay outside the gene matches. Germline V gene lookup returns CDR1 SGHRS and CDR2 YFSETQ. The CDR3 runs 14 residues. The CDR3 loop reads CASSQLAGVGEQYF. In DNA, the CDR3 is TGCGCCAGCAGCCAGCTAGCGGGAGTGGGAGAGCAGTACTTC.

The chain combines TRBV4-2 with TRBJ1-1; TRBD1 agrees at 7 bases. The length of the CDR3 is 14 residues. Germline V gives CDR1 LGHNA, CDR2 YNFKEQ. Losses at the gene ends were 4 bases for V and 3 bases for J; bases not matched to a gene: 5. The CDR3 DNA reads TGTGCCAGCAGCCCGACCCAGGGGGACACTGAAGCTTTCTTT. This translates into CASSPTQGDTEAFF.